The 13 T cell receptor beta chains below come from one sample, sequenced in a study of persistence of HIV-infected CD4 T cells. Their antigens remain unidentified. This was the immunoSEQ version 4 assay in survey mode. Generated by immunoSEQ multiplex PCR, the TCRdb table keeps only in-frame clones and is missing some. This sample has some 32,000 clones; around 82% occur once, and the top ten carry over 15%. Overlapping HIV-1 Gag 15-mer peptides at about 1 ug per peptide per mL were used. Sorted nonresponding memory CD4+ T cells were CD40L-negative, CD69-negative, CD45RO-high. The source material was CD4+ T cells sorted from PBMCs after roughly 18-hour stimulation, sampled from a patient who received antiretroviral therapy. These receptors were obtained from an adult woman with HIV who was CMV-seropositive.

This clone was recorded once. CDR3 coding DNA: TGCGCCAGCAGCTCAGGACAGGGTTACAACTATGGCTACACCTTC. It yields the protein CASSSGQGYNYGYTF. The chain combines TRBV5-1 with TRBJ1-2; 8 nucleotides line up with TRBD1. V dropped 3 bases and J dropped 2; count of bases not matched to a gene: 6. This CDR3 has 15 residues. CDR1 and CDR2 (germline): SGHRS, YFSETQ.

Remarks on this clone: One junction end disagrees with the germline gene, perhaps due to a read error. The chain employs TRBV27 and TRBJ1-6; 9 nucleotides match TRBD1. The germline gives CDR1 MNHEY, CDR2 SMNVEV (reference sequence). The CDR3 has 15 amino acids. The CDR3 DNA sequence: TGTGCCAGCAGTTCCGGGACAGGGTTTAATTCACCCCCCCACTTT. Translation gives CASSSGTGFNSPPHF.

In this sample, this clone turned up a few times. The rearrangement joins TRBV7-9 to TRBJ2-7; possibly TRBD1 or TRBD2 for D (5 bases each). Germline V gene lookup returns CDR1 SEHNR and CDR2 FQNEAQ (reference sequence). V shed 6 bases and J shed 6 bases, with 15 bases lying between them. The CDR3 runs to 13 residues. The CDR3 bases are TGTGCCAGCAGATCCGGGACCTTGGGCGAGCAGTACTTC. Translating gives CASRSGTLGEQYF.

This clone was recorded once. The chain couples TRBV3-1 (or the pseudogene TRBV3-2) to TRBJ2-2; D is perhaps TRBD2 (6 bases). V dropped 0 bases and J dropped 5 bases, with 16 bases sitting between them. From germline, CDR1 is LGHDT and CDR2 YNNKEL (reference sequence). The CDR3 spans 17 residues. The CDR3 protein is CASSQERWGRGTGELFF. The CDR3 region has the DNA TGTGCCAGCAGCCAAGAACGGTGGGGCCGGGGGACCGGGGAGCTGTTTTTT.

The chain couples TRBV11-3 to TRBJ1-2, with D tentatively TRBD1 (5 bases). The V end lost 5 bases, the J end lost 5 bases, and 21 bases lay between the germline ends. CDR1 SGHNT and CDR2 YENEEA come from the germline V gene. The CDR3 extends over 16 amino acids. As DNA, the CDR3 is TGTGCCAGCAGCCTGACGGGGGTCTCTATGGTGTATGGCTACACCTTC. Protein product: CASSLTGVSMVYGYTF.

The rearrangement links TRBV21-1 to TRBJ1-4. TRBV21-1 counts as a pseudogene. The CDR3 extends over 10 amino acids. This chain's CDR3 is CASPIRKTVF. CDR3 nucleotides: TGTGCCAGTCCGATCCGAAAAACTGTTTTT.

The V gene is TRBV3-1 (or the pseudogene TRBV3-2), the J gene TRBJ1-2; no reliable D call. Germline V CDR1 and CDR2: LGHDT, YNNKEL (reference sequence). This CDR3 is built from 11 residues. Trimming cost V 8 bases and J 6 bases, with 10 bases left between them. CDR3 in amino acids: CASGNTHGYTF. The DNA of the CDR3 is TGTGCCAGCGGAAATACTCATGGCTACACCTTC.

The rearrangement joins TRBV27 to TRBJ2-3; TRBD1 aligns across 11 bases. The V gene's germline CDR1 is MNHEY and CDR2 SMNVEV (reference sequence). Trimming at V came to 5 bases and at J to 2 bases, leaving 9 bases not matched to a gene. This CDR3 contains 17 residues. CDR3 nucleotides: TGTGCCAGCAGTCCCAAGGACAGGGGGCTCTTCACAGATACGCAGTATTTT. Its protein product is CASSPKDRGLFTDTQYF.

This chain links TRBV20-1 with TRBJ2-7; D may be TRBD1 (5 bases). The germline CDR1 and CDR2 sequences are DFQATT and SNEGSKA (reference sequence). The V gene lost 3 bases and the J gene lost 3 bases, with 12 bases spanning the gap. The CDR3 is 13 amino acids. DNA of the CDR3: TGCAGTGCTAGTATGGGGCTAGGCTACGAGCAGTACTTC. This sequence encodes CSASMGLGYEQYF.

Here the CDR3 DNA reads TGCGCCAGCAGCGATTCCCAAAGCGGGCAGTCTTTCTTT. Translated: CASSDSQSGQSFF. The chain has TRBV5-1 and TRBJ1-1; D gene unclear. Germline values: CDR1 SGHRS, CDR2 YFSETQ. V was pared by 4 bases and J by 12 bases, with 19 bases between. This CDR3 region has 13 residues.

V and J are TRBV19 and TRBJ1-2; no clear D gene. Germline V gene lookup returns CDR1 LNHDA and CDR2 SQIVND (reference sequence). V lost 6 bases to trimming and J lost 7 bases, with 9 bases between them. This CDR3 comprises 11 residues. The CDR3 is CASSSDAGYTF. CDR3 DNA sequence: TGTGCCAGTAGCTCAGATGCTGGCTACACCTTC. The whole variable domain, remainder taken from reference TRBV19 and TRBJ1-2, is DGGITQSPKYLFRKEGQNVTLSCEQNLNHDAMYWYRQDPGQGLRLIYYSQIVNDFQKGDIAEGYSVSREKKESFPLTVTSAQKNPTAFYLCASSSDAGYTFGSGTRLTVV.

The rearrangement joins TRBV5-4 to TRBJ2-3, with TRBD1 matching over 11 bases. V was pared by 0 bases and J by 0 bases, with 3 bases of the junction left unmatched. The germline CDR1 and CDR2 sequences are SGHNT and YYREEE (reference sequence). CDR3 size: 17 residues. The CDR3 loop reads CASSLGGTGGSTDTQYF. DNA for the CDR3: TGTGCCAGCAGCTTGGGAGGGACAGGGGGAAGCACAGATACGCAGTATTTT.

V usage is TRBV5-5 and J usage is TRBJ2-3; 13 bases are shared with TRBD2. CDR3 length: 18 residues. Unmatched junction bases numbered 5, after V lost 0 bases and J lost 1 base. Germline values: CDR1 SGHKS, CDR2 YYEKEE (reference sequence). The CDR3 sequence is CASSLEGTSGARTDTQYF. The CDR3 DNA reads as TGTGCCAGCAGCTTGGAGGGGACTAGCGGGGCCCGCACAGATACGCAGTATTTT.